This TCR beta chain was captured by sequencing in a study of shared clonotypes between healthy human individuals. Donors, without exception, were Caucasian adults residing in Nashville, Tennessee. Memory CD4+ cells were the fraction left after CD45RA+ naive selection. Researchers ran the assay at a deep level. Clones were read by immunoSEQ multiplex PCR, and TCRdb kept only the in-frame ones, dropping some. The table lists 2.3 million or so clones, over 90% of them singletons. From germline, CDR1 is MNHNS and CDR2 SASEGT. The length of the CDR3 is 12 residues. V was pared by 3 bases and J by 5 bases, with 7 bases between. This clone was detected a few times. This specimen includes other DNA sequences encoding the same CDR3.

The receptor's source is a man younger than 30 in good health. Some clones in this sample may be carry-over from other donors' samples. The sample was naive CD4+ T cells from PBMCs. Subset: CD45RA+ positively selected. The rearrangement links TRBV6-1 to TRBJ1-2; D may be TRBD1 (5 bases). CDR3 sequence: CASSESGYGYTF. The DNA for the CDR3 is TGTGCCAGCAGTGAGTCAGGGTATGGCTACACCTTC.